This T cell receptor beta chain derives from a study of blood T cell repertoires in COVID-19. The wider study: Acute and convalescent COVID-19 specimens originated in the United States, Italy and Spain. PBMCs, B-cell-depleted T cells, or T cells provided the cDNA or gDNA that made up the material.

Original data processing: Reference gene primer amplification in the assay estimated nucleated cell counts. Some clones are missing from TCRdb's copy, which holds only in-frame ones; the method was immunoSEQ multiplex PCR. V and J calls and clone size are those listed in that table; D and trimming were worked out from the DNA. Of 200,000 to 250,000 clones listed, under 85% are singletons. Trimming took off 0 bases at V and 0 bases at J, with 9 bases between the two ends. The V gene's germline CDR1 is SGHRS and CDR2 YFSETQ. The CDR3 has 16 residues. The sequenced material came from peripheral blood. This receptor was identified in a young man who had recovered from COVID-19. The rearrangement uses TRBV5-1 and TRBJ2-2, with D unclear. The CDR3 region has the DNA TGCGCCAGCAGCTTGGGTGCGACAACGAACACCGGGGAGCTGTTTTTT. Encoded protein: CASSLGATTNTGELFF.